This T cell receptor (beta chain) was sequenced in a study of response to subunit inactivated influenza vaccine (dated by TCRdb to 2017 to 2018). Background for the entire study: To follow how T cells responded to a trivalent subunit inactivated influenza vaccine, the researchers relied on deep quantitative profiling of the T cell receptor repertoire. Paper-wide results and their limitations: According to the authors, only a limited number of new T cells may be recruited by each seasonal influenza vaccination.

The library was produced with RT-PCR. The data were produced on an Illumina HiSeq 2500. TCRdb applied fastp at Q25 and MiXCR to the public reads, then kept only in-frame beta chains. CDR3 protein duplicates are merged, each entry listing the most common genes and DNA. The table for this sample lists about 780,000 distinct CDR3 sequences; about a fifth of them were counted only once. The ten biggest clones cover roughly 11% of the sample. Points on this clonotype: Its antigen has not been determined. No clone much larger than this one lies a single base away; base qualities are absent.

The junction carries 11 bases between V and J, which are trimmed by 4 bases and 5 bases respectively. CDR3 length: 14 amino acids, cysteine to phenylalanine. The read is trimmed to its CDR3 DNA, 42 bases read in frame from base 1. In the germline V gene (reference sequence), CDR1 corresponds to MNHEY and CDR2 to SMNVEV. The rearrangement combines TRBV27 with TRBJ2-2; the D gene cannot be resolved reliably. The sample in question was PBMCs from blood, obtained 4 to 6 days after vaccination. The TCR originated in a man between 45 and 60 years old who received an inactivated influenza vaccine. Donor details come from another sample of the same person, matched by shared clones. The CDR3 amino acid sequence is: CASSSWGKTGELFF. The bases read TGTGCCAGCAGTTCTTGGGGAAAGACCGGGGAGCTGTTTTTT.